This T cell receptor beta chain was observed in a study of T cells in localized non-small cell lung cancer. Study outcomes and limitations: Of the top 100 tumor clones, median around 60 were in adjacent lung, over 25 among its top 100.

The protocol was immunoSEQ multiplex PCR, while the TCRdb copy is restricted to in-frame clones and leaves out a portion. The sample lists 40,000 to 55,000 clones, 81% occurring once. Of note for this clone: Its antigen is not identified.

Per the germline V gene, CDR1 is SGHDT and CDR2 is YYEEEE. Trimming cost V 5 bases and J 5 bases; bases outside gene matches: 15. The CDR3 runs 16 residues. The specimen was peripheral blood mononuclear cells, collected before any cancer treatment. The V call is TRBV5-6, the J call TRBJ2-7, with TRBD1 matching over 8 bases. The clonotype was recovered from a man between 40 and 70 years old with stage III lung adenocarcinoma. The CDR3 sequence: CASSIFGADRDNEQYF. CDR3 in DNA: TGTGCCAGCAGTATTTTCGGAGCGGACAGGGATAACGAGCAGTACTTC. The variable domain in full, with the rest retrieved from reference TRBV5-6 and TRBJ2-7, is DAGVTQSPTHLIKTRGQQVTLRCSPKSGHDTVSWYQQALGQGPQFIFQYYEEEERQRGNFPDRFSGHQFPNYSSELNVNALLLGDSALYLCASSIFGADRDNEQYFGPGTRLTVT.